This T cell receptor beta chain was captured by sequencing in a study of T cell responses to AZD1222 COVID-19 vaccine. Study-wide results and limits: Unmutated variant regions are reportedly targeted by nearly half of spike-specific TCRs. Clonal diversity was possibly underestimated, and the donors were mostly white British, with more females.

This CDR3 is 15 amino acids long. Germline CDR1 and CDR2: PRHDT and FYEKMQ (reference sequence). V lost 3 bases to trimming and J lost 2 bases, with 12 bases between them. As regards this clone: No antigen is known for it.

Here immunoSEQ multiplex PCR was the method, and the copy in TCRdb shows in-frame clones only, minus some. Of 90,000 to 100,000 clones in the sample, around 89% are singletons; the top ten hold approximately 7%. The chain has TRBV13 and TRBJ2-3; no clear D gene. The sequenced sample was peripheral blood, obtained on day 0 of AZD1222 vaccination. The receptor was isolated from an adult in good health. The CDR3 loop reads CASSFGSQATDTQYF. For the CDR3, the DNA is TGTGCCAGCAGCTTCGGGTCGCAGGCCACAGATACGCAGTATTTT.